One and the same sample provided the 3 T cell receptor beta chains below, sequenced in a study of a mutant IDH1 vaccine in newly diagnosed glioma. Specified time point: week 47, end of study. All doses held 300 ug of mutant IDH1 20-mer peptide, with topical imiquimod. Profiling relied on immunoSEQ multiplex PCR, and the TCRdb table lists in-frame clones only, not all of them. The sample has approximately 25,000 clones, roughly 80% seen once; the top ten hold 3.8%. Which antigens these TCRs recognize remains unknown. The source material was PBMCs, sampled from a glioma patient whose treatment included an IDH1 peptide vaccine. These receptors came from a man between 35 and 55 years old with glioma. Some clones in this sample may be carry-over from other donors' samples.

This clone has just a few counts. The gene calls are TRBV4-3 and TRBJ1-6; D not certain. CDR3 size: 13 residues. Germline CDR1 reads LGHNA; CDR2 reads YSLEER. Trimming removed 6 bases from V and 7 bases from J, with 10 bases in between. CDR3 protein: CASRGPVNSPLHF. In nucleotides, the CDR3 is TGCGCCAGCAGGGGCCCCGTGAATTCACCCCTCCACTTT.

Written as DNA, the CDR3 is TGCAGCGTAAACGGGGGGGGCACAGATACGCAGTATTTT. It codes for CSVNGGGTDTQYF. This chain links TRBV29-1 with TRBJ2-3, with 8 bases that match TRBD2. V lost 6 bases, J lost 1 base, and 3 bases stayed unmatched. The germline CDR1 and CDR2 sequences are SQVTM and ANQGSEA. CDR3 size: 13 residues.

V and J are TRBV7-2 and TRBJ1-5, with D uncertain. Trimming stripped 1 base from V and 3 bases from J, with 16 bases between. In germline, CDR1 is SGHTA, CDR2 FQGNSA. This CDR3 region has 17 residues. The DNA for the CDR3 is TGTGCCAGCAGCTTAGGGGCCGTCGGGTTTGACAATCAGCCCCAGCATTTT. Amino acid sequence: CASSLGAVGFDNQPQHF.